This T cell receptor beta chain stems from a study of blood T cell repertoires in COVID-19. Study as a whole: Samples of COVID-19 (acute and convalescent) were obtained from the United States, Italy and Spain. PBMCs, B-cell-depleted T cells, or T cells were the source of the cDNA or gDNA that made up the material.

Per the authors' pipeline: Estimated nucleated cell counts came from reference gene primer amplification. Sequencing was performed with immunoSEQ multiplex PCR; in TCRdb, only in-frame clones are kept and a portion is missing. The V and J calls and the clone size are those of that table, but D and trimming were determined from the DNA. This repertoire shows under 300,000 clones, more than 70% found once; its top ten account for more than 9%. The CDR3 covers 18 residues. This TCR came from a man aged 80 or over with acute or convalescent COVID-19. The sample consisted of peripheral blood. This rearrangement joins TRBV21-1 to TRBJ1-6. TRBV21-1 is a documented pseudogene. Written as DNA, the CDR3 is TGTGCCAGCACCCCGGGACTTACAAAGTCCGATTACCCTTCACCCCTCCACTTT. Translating gives CASTPGLTKSDYPSPLHF.